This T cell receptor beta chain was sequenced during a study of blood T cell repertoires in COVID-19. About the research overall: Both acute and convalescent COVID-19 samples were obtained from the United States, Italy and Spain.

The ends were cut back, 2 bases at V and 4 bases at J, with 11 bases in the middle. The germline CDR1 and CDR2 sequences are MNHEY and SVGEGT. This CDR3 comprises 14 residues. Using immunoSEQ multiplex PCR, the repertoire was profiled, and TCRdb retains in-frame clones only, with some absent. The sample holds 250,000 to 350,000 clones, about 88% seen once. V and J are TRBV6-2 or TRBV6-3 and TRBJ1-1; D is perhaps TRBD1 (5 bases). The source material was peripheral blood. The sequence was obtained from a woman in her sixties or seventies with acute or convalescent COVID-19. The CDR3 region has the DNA TGTGCCAGCAGTTACGGGGGGTTCGGCACTGAAGCTTTCTTT. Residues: CASSYGGFGTEAFF.